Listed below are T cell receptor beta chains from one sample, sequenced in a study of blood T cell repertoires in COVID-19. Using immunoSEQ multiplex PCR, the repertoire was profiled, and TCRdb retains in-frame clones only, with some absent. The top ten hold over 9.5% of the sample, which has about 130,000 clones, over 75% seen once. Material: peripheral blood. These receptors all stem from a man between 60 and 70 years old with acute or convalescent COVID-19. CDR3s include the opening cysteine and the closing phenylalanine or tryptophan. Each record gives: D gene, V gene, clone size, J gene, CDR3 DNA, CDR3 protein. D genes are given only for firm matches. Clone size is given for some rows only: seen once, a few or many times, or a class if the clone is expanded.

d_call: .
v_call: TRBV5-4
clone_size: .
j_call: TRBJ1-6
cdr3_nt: TGTGCCAGCGGGGACAACTATAATTCACCCCTCCACTTT
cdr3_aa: CASGDNYNSPLHF

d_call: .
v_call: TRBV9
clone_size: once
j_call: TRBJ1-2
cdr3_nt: TGTGCCAGCAGCGTAGGAATAATGGGGCAGGGCACTAACTATGGCTACACCTTC
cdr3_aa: CASSVGIMGQGTNYGYTF

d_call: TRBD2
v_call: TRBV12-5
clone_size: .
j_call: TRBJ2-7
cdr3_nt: TGTGCTAGTGGTTTGGCCGATAAGTGGGCTAGCGGGGCTCCTCCGAACGACGAGCAGTACTTC
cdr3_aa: CASGLADKWASGAPPNDEQYF

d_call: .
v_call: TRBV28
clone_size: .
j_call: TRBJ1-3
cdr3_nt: TGTGCCAGCAGTCCCCAATCCTCTGGAAACACCATATATTTT
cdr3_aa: CASSPQSSGNTIYF

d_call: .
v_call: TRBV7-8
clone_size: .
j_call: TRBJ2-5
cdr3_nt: TGTGCCAGCAGCCCGGGAGAGACCCAGTACTTC
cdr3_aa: CASSPGETQYF

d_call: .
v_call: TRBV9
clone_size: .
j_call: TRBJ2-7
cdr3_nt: TGTGCCAGCAGCGTAGGCCTCCCTAGCGCGAACTACGAGCAGTACTTC
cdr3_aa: CASSVGLPSANYEQYF

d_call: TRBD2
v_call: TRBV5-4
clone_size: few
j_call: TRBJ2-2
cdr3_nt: TGTGCCAGCAGCCGCAAGACTAGCGGGAGGACCGGGGAGCTGTTTTTT
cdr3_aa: CASSRKTSGRTGELFF

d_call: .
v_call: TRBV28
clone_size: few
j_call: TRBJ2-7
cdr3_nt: TGTGCCAGCAGTTTATCGTCGGGTGAATACGAGCAGTACTTC
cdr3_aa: CASSLSSGEYEQYF

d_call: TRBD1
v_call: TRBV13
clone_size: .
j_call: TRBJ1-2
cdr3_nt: TGTGCCAGCAGCTTAAGACAGGGGATTGGTGGCTACACCTTC
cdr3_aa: CASSLRQGIGGYTF

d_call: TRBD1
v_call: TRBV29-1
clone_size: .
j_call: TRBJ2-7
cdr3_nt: TGCAGCGTTGAATCCGGCGGGACAGGGCTAAACGAGCAGTACTTC
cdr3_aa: CSVESGGTGLNEQYF

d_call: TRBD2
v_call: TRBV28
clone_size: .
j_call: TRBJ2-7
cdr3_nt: TGTGCCAGCAGTTTCCTTGGAGGCGGGGGGACCTACGAGCAGTACTTC
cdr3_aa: CASSFLGGGGTYEQYF

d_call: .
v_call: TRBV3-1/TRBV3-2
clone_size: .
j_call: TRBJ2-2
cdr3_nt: TGTGCCAGCAGCCAAGAGGGGGGAACCGGGGAGCTGTTTTTT
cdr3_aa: CASSQEGGTGELFF

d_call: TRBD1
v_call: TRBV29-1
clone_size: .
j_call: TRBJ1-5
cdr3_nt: TGCAGCGTTGGACAGGGAGATCAGCCCCAGCATTTT
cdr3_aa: CSVGQGDQPQHF

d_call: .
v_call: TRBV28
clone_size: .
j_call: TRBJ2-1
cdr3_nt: TGTGCCAGCAGTTACGCGGTGGGGAGAGGGATGAATGAGCAGTTCTTC
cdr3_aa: CASSYAVGRGMNEQFF

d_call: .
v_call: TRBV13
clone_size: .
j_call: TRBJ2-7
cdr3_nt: TGTGCCAGCACCTCCCTTCGGGGGAGACGCTACGAGCAGTACTTC
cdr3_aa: CASTSLRGRRYEQYF

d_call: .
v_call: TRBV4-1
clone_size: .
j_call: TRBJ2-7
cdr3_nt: TGCGCCAGCAGCCACCCCTACCAGGGCCGTTTCTACGAGCAGTACTTC
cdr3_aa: CASSHPYQGRFYEQYF

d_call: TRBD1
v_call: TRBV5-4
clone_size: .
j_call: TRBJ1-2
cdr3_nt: TGTGCCAGCAGCTTGGTGCGGACAGGATACTATGGCTACACCTTC
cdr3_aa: CASSLVRTGYYGYTF

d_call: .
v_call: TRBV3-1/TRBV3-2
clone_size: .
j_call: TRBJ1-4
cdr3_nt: TGTGCCAGCAGCCAAGATAAAGCGGATGAAAAACTGTTTTTT
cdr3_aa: CASSQDKADEKLFF

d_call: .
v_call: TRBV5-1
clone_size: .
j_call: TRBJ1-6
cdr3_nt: TGCGCCAGCCGGAGGGACCGTATCCCTTCACCCCTCCACTTT
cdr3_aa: CASRRDRIPSPLHF

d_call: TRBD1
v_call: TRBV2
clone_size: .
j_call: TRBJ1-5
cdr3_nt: TGTGCCAGCAGTTCCGGGACAGGGAGTCAGCCCCAGCATTTT
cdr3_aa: CASSSGTGSQPQHF

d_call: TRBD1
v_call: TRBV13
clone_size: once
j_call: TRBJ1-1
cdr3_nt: TGTGCCAGCAGCTCGCAGGGGGCCTACACTGAAGCTTTCTTT
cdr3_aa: CASSSQGAYTEAFF

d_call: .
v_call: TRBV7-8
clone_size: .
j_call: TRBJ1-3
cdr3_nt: TGTGCCAGCAGCTTAGGAGCCCGGGGGGGAAACACCATATATTTT
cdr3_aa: CASSLGARGGNTIYF

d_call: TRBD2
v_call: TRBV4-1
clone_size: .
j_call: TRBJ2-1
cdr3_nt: TGCGCCAGCAGCCCTGGACTAGCGGGAGGTTTAATATCGGAGCAGTTCTTC
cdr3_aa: CASSPGLAGGLISEQFF

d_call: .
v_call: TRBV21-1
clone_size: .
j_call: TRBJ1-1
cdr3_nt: TGTGCCAGCAGCAATGCTGACAGGAACACTGAAGCTTTCTTT
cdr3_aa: CASSNADRNTEAFF

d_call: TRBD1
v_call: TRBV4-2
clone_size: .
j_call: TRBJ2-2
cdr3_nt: TGTGCCAGCAGCCCGGTGGACAGGCCAGGGACCGGGGAGCTGTTTTTT
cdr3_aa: CASSPVDRPGTGELFF

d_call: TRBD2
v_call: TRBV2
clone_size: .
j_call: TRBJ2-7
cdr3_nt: TGTGCCAGCAGAGACCGGACTAGCAGCGCCTACGAGCAGTACTTC
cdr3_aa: CASRDRTSSAYEQYF

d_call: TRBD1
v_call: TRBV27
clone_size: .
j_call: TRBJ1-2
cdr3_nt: TGTGCCAGCAGTTTCGGGGACAGGGGGGGTGGCTACACCTTC
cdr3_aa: CASSFGDRGGGYTF